The subject of this entry is one TCR beta chain. Trimming removed 6 bases at V and 1 base at J, with 14 bases between. The CDR3 covers 15 residues. The V gene's germline CDR1 is KGHSH and CDR2 LQKENI. The entry originates in a study of shared clonotypes between healthy human individuals. The method was immunoSEQ multiplex PCR; TCRdb's version includes in-frame clones alone and lacks a portion of them. The sample yields about 2 million clones, 85% to 95% seen once. The TCR comes from a man aged 18 to 35 in good health. The rearrangement uses TRBV18 and TRBJ2-3; a possible D gene is TRBD2 (6 bases). Material for sequencing was naive CD4+ T cells sorted from blood. The subset here: CD45RA+ positively selected. The CDR3 reads CASSSAVAGTDTQYF. In DNA form, the CDR3 reads TGTGCCAGCTCGTCAGCCGTAGCGGGCACAGATACGCAGTATTTT.